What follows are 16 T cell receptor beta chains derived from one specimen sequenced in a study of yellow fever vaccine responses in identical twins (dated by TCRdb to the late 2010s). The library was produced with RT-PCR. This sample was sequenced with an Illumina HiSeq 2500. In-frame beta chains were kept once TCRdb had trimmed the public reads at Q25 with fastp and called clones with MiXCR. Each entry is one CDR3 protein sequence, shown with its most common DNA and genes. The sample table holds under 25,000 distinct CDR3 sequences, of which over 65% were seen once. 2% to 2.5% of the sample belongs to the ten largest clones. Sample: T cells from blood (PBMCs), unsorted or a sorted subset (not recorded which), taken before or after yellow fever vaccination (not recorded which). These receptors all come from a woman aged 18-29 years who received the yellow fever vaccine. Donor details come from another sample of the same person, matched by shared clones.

This CDR3 is CSVDLDRGRTEAFF. In DNA, the CDR3 is TGCAGCGTTGACCTGGACAGGGGGAGGACTGAAGCTTTCTTT. The V gene is TRBV29-1, the J gene TRBJ1-1; 10 positions match TRBD1. J gave up 5 bases and V 3 bases, and 6 bases lay outside the gene matches. The CDR3 is 14 amino acids. Looked up from germline, CDR1 is SQVTM and CDR2 is ANQGSEA.

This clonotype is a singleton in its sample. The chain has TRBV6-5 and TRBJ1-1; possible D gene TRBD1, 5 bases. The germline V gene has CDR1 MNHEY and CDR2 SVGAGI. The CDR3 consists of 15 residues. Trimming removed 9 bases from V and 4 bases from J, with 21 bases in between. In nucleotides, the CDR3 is TGTGCCAGAGGTTACTTTAAGGGGCAGTTCACTGAAGCTTTCTTT. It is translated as CARGYFKGQFTEAFF.

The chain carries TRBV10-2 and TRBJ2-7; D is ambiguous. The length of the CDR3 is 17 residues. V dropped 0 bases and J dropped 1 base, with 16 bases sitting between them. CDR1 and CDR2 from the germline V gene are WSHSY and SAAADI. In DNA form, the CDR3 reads TGCGCCAGCAGTGAGTCTGGCAGAGCACCATTGTCCTACGAGCAGTACTTC. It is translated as CASSESGRAPLSYEQYF.

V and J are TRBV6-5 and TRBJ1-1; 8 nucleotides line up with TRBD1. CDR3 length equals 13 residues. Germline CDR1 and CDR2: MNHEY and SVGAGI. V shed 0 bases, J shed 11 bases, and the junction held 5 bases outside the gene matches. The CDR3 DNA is TGTGCCAGCAGTTACTCGGACAGGGTGAGTGCTTTCTTT. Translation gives CASSYSDRVSAFF.

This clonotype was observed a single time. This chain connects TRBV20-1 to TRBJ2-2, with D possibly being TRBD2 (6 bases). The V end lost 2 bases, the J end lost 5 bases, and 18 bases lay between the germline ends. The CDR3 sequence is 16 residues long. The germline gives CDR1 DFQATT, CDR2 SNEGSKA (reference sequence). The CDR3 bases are TGCAGTGCTAGACAGGAGTGGGACTGGCAAACCGGGGAGCTGTTTTTT. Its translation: CSARQEWDWQTGELFF.

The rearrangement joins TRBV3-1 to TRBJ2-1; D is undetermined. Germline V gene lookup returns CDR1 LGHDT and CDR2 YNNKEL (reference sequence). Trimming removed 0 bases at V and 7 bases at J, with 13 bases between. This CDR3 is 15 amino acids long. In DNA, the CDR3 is TGTGCCAGCAGCCAAGATCTTTTGGGCAGAAATGAGCAGTTCTTC. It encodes CASSQDLLGRNEQFF.

The CDR3 protein is CASSDGRLNEKLFF. The DNA of the CDR3 is TGCGCCAGCAGTGACGGCCGCCTTAATGAAAAACTGTTTTTT. The chain is built from TRBV10-1 and TRBJ1-4, with unresolved D. This CDR3 comprises 14 residues. V lost 3 bases and J 4 bases, leaving 9 bases between the germline ends. Germline CDR1 and CDR2: WNHNN and SYGVQD (reference sequence).

DNA for the CDR3: TGTGCCAGCTCCCGATCGGGGACAGGAGTCTTGGAGCAGTACTTC. Amino acids: CASSRSGTGVLEQYF. This rearrangement joins TRBV18 to TRBJ2-7, with 8 bases fitting TRBD1. The J segment lost 7 bases and the V segment lost 6 bases, leaving 14 bases of the junction unmatched. The CDR3 has 15 residues. Germline assignment: CDR1 KGHSH and CDR2 LQKENI. Filled out from reference TRBV18 and TRBJ2-7, the complete variable domain reads NAGVMQNPRHLVRRRGQEARLRCSPMKGHSHVYWYRQLPEEGLKFMVYLQKENIIDESGMPKERFSAEFPKEGPSILRIQQVVRGDSAAYFCASSRSGTGVLEQYFGPGTRLTVT.

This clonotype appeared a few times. The CDR3: CASSGEGVYNEQFF. DNA for the CDR3: TGTGCCAGCTCCGGGGAAGGGGTCTACAATGAGCAGTTCTTC. V is TRBV18 and J is TRBJ2-1; tentatively, D is TRBD1 or TRBD2 (5 bases each). Germline CDR1 is KGHSH and CDR2 is LQKENI. V shed 6 bases and J shed 3 bases, with 12 bases lying between them. The CDR3 extends over 14 amino acids.

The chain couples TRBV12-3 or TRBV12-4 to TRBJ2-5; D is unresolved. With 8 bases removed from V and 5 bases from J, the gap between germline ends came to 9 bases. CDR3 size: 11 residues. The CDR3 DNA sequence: TGTGCCAGCTCGGGCTTTGAGACCCAGTACTTC. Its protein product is CASSGFETQYF.

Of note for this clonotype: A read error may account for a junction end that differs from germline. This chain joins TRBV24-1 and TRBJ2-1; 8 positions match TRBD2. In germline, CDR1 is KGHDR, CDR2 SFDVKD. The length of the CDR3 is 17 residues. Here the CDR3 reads CATSGERETISYNEQFF. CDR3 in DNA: TGTGCCACAAGTGGGGAGCGGGAGACCATCTCCTACAATGAGCAGTTCTTC.

CDR3 in amino acids: CASINSGVSRGGSPLHF. The CDR3 bases are TGTGCCAGTATCAACTCGGGAGTCTCGAGGGGTGGTTCACCCCTCCACTTT. The chain couples TRBV6-1 to TRBJ1-6; weak D call: TRBD1 (5 bases). Looked up from germline, CDR1 is MNHNS and CDR2 is SASEGT. V lost 9 bases and J lost 9, with 27 bases in between. CDR3 length equals 17 residues.

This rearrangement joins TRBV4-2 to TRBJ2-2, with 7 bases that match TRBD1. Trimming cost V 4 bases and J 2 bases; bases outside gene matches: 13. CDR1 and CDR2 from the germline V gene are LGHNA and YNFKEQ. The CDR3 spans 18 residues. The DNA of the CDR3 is TGTGCCAGCAGCCCCGAGACAGGGCAGGAACTAAACACCGGGGAGCTGTTTTTT. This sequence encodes CASSPETGQELNTGELFF.

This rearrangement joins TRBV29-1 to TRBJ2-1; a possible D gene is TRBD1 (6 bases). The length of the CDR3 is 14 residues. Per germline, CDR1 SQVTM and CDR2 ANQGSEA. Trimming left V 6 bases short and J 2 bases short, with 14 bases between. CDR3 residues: CSVNRESPYNEQFF. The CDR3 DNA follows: TGCAGCGTCAACAGGGAGTCCCCCTACAATGAGCAGTTCTTC.

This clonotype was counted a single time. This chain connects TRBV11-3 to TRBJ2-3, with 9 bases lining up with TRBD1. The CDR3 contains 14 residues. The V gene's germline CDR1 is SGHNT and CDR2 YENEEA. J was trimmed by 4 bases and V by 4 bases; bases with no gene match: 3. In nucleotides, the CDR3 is TGTGCCAGCAGCTCGACAGGGGGTGCAGATACGCAGTATTTT. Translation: CASSSTGGADTQYF.

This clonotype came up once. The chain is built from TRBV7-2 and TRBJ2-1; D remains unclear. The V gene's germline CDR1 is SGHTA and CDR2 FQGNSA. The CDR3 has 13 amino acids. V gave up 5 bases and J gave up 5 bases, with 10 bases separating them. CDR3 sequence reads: CASSPHGDNEQFF. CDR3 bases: TGTGCCAGCAGCCCACATGGCGACAATGAGCAGTTCTTC. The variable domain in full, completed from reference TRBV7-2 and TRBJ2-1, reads GAGVSQSPSNKVTEKGKDVELRCDPISGHTALYWYRQSLGQGLEFLIYFQGNSAPDKSGLPSDRFSAERTGGSVSTLTIQRTQQEDSAVYLCASSPHGDNEQFFGPGTRLTVL.